This T cell receptor beta chain was documented in a study of siplizumab effects on memory and regulatory T cells. Study-level results: Confirmation was lacking for the suppressive function of proliferating Tregs derived from siplizumab cultures.

Every sample had approximately 100,000 of its TCR templates assayed. Assay used: immunoSEQ multiplex PCR; TCRdb lists only in-frame clones, some missing. Of 55,000 to 65,000 clones in the sample, around 97% were seen once. About this clone: Antigen specificity is unknown.

CDR1 and CDR2 from the germline V gene are SGDLS and YYNGEE. The CDR3 consists of 12 residues. The V end lost 3 bases, the J end lost 7 bases, and 10 bases lay between the germline ends. Sequencing was carried out using naive CD8+ T cells sorted from blood. This chain uses TRBV9 with TRBJ1-2; no firm D call. This TCR came from a human donor in good health. CDR3 loop: CASSATHGGYTF. The CDR3 DNA reads TGTGCCAGCAGCGCGACACACGGTGGCTACACCTTC.